Given below is one T cell receptor beta chain in context. Its cognate antigen is unknown. These data come from a study of beta chain features in type 1 diabetes. Background on the study: Patients did not differ from healthy donors in age, gender or cell yield.

Sequenced material consisted of expressed TCRB transcripts (all of the isolated RNA was reverse transcribed). Profiled with immunoSEQ multiplex PCR; TCRdb holds only in-frame clones, not every one. The sample consists of fewer than 250,000 clones, over 8.5% of them appearing once. The study's findings and limits: Fewer insertions but more deletions were seen at VDJ junctions in type 1 diabetes patients. A moderate, significant TCRB CDR3 shortening appeared in type 1 diabetes across four CD4+ subsets.

The CDR3 length is 13 residues. V dropped 4 bases and J dropped 5 bases, with 12 bases sitting between them. CDR1 is SGHRS and CDR2 is YFSETQ in the germline V gene. The sequence was obtained from a woman under 30 in good health. This sequence joins TRBV5-1 and TRBJ1-2; maybe TRBD1 (6 bases). The sample taken for sequencing was naive CD4+ T cells from blood. Written as DNA, the CDR3 is TGCGCCAGCAGCGTAACAGGGAGTTATGGCTACACCTTC. Residues: CASSVTGSYGYTF.